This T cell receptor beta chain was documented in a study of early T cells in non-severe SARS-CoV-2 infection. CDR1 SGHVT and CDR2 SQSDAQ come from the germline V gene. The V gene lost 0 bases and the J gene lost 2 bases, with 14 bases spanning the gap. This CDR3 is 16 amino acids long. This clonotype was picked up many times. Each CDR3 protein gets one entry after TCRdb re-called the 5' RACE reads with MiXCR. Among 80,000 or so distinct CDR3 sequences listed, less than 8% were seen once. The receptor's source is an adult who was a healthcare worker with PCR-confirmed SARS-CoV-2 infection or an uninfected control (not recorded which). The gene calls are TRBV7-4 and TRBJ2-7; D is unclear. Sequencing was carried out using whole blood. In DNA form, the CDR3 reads TGTGCCAGCAGCTTAGCGCGAGGCCGAGACACCTACGAGCAGTACTTC. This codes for CASSLARGRDTYEQYF.